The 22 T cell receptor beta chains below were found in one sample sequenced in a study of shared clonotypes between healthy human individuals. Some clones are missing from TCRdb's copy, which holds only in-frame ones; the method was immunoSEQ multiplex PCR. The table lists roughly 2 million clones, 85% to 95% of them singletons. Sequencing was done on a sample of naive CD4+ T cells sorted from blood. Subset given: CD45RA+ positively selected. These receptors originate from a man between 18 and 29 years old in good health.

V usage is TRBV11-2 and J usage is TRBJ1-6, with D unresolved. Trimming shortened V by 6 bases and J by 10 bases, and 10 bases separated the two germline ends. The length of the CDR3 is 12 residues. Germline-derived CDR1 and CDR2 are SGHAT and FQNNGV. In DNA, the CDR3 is TGTGCCAGCAGACAAGATTCATCACCCCTCCACTTT. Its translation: CASRQDSSPLHF. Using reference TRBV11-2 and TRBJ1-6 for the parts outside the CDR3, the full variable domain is EAGVAQSPRYKIIEKRQSVAFWCNPISGHATLYWYQQILGQGPKLLIQFQNNGVVDDSQLPKDRFSAERLKGVDSTLKIQPAKLEDSAVYLCASRQDSSPLHFGNGTRLTVT.

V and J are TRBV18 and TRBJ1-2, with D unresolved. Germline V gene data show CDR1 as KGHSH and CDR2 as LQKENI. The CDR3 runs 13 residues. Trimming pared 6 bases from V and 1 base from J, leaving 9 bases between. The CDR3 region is CASSSWGNYGYTF. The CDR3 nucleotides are TGTGCCAGCTCCTCTTGGGGTAACTATGGCTACACCTTC.

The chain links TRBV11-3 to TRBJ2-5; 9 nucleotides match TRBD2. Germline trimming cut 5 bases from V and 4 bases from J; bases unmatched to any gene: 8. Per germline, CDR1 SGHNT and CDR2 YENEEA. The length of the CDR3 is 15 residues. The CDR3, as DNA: TGTGCCAGCAGCGTCGGGACTAGCATCGGAGAGACCCAGTACTTC. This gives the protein CASSVGTSIGETQYF.

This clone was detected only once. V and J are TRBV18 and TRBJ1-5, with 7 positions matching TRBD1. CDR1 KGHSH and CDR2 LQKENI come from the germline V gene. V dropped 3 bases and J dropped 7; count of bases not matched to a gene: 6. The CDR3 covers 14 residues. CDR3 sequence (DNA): TGTGCCAGCTCACCTCAGGGGGATGGCCAGCCCCAGCATTTT. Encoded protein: CASSPQGDGQPQHF.

CDR3 sequence: CASSFLEGSETQYF. CDR3 in DNA: TGTGCCAGCAGTTTTCTAGAGGGATCAGAGACCCAGTACTTC. The chain carries TRBV28 and TRBJ2-5; tentatively, D is TRBD2 (5 bases). Germline-derived CDR1 and CDR2 are MDHEN and SYDVKM. V shed 3 bases and J shed 4 bases, with 12 bases lying between them. The CDR3 has 14 residues.

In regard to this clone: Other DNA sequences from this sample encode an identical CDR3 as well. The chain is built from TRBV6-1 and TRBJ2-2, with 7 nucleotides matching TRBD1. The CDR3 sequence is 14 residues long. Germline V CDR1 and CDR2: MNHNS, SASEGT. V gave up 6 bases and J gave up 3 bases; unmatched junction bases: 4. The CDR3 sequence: CASSRQGYTGELFF. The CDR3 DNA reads TGTGCCAGCAGCAGACAGGGATACACCGGGGAGCTGTTTTTT.

The CDR3 sequence is CASSPSGPTFYNEQFF. The CDR3, as DNA: TGTGCCAGCAGCCCCAGCGGGCCTACCTTCTACAATGAGCAGTTCTTC. The chain joins TRBV7-2 to TRBJ2-1; tentative D call: TRBD2 (6 bases). V dropped 5 bases and J dropped 3 bases, with 17 bases sitting between them. Per germline, CDR1 SGHTA and CDR2 FQGNSA. The CDR3 runs 16 residues.

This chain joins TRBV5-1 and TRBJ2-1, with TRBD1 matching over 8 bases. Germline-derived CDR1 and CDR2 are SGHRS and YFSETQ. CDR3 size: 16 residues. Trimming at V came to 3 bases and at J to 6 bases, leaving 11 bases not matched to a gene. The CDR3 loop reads CASSYSGTGSTNEQFF. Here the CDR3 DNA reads TGCGCCAGCAGCTACTCCGGGACAGGCTCAACCAATGAGCAGTTCTTC.

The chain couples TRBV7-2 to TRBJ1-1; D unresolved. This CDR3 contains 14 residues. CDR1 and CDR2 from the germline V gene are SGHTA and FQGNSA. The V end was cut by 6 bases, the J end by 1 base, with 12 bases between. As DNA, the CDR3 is TGTGCCAGCAGAGTACCGGCGTCGAACACTGAAGCTTTCTTT. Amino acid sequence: CASRVPASNTEAFF.

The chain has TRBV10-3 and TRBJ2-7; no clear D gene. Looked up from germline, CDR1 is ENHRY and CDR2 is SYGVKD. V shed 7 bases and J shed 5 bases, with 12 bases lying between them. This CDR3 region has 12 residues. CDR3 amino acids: CAITPSGNEQYF. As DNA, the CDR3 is TGTGCCATCACGCCGAGTGGGAACGAGCAGTACTTC.

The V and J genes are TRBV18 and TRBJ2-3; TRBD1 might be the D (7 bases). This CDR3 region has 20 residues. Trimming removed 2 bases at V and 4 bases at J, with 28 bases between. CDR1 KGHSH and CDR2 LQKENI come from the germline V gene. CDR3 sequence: CASSPYYSQGRRSDADTQYF. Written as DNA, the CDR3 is TGTGCCAGCTCACCATACTATTCACAGGGGAGGAGATCCGATGCAGATACGCAGTATTTT. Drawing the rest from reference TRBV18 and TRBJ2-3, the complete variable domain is NAGVMQNPRHLVRRRGQEARLRCSPMKGHSHVYWYRQLPEEGLKFMVYLQKENIIDESGMPKERFSAEFPKEGPSILRIQQVVRGDSAAYFCASSPYYSQGRRSDADTQYFGPGTRLTVL.

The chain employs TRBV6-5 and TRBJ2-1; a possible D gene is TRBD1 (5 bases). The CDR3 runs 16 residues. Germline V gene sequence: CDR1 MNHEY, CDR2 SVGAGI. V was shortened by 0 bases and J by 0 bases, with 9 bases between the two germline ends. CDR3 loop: CASSYSTGLSYNEQFF. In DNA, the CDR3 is TGTGCCAGCAGTTACTCTACAGGCCTCTCCTACAATGAGCAGTTCTTC.

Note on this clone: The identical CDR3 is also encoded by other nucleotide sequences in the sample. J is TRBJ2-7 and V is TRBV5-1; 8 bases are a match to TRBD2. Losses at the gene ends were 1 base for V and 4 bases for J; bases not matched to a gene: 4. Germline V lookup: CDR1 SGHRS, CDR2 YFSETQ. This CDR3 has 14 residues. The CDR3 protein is CASSLLAGPYEQYF. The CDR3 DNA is TGCGCCAGCAGCTTGCTAGCGGGCCCTTACGAGCAGTACTTC. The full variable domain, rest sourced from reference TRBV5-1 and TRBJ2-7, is KAGVTQTPRYLIKTRGQQVTLSCSPISGHRSVSWYQQTPGQGLQFLFEYFSETQRNKGNFPGRFSGRQFSNSRSEMNVSTLELGDSALYLCASSLLAGPYEQYFGPGTRLTVT.

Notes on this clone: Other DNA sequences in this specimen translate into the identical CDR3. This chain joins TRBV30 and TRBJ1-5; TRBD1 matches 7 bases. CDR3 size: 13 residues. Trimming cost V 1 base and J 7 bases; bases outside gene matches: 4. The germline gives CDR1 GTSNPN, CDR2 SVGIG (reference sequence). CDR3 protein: CAWSGTGGQPQHF. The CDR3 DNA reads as TGTGCCTGGAGTGGGACAGGAGGACAGCCCCAGCATTTT.

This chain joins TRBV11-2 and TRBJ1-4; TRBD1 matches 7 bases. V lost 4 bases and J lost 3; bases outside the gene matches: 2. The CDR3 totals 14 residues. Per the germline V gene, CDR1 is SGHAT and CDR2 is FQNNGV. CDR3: CASSSQGANEKLFF. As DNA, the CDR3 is TGTGCCAGCAGCTCGCAGGGGGCTAATGAAAAACTGTTTTTT.

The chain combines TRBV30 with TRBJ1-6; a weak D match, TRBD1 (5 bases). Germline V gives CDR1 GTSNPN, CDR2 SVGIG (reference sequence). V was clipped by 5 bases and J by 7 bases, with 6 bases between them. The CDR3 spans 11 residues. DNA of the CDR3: TGTGCCTGGGCAGGGAATTCACCCCTCCACTTT. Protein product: CAWAGNSPLHF.

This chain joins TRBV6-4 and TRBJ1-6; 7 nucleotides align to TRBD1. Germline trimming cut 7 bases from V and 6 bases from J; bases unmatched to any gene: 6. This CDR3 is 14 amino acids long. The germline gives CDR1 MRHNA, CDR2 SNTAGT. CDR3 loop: CASKGQAINSPLHF. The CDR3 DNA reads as TGTGCCAGCAAAGGACAGGCGATTAATTCACCCCTCCACTTT.

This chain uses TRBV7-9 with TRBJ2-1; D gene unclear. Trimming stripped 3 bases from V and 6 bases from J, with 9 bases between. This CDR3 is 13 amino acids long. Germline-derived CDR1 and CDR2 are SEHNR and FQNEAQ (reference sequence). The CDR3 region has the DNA TGTGCCAGCAGCTTCGAGGCCACCAATGAGCAGTTCTTC. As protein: CASSFEATNEQFF.

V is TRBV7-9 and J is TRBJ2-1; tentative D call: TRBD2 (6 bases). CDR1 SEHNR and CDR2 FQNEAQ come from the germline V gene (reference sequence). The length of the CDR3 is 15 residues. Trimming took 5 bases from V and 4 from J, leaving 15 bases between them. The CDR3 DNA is TGTGCCAGCAGCCAACTAGCCCCGATGTACAATGAGCAGTTCTTC. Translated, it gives CASSQLAPMYNEQFF.

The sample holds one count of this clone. The CDR3 DNA reads as TGTGCCAGCAGCGTACCGAGCCCATCTGACGAGCAGTACTTC. Translating it yields CASSVPSPSDEQYF. V is TRBV5-4 and J is TRBJ2-7; no firm D call. This CDR3 has 14 residues. Germline V gene data show CDR1 as SGHNT and CDR2 as YYREEE (reference sequence). The V and J ends lost 4 bases and 5 bases respectively, with 16 bases between them.

The CDR3 loop reads CASSRDPTNYGYTF. The CDR3 region has the DNA TGTGCCAGCAGCCGTGACCCGACCAACTATGGCTACACCTTC. J is TRBJ1-2 and V is TRBV28, with D hard to call. CDR3 length equals 14 residues. Germline V CDR1 and CDR2: MDHEN, SYDVKM. The V gene lost 6 bases and the J gene lost 2 bases, with 13 bases spanning the gap.

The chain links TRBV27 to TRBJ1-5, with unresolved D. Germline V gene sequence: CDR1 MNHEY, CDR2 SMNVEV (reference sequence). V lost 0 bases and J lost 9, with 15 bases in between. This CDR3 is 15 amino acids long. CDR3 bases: TGTGCCAGCAGTTTATCAGGTCAGCTCGATGGGCCCCAGCATTTT. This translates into CASSLSGQLDGPQHF.